This T cell receptor (beta chain) is drawn from a study of T cell repertoires in cytomegalovirus infection. Study at large: Alongside well-studied HLA-B-restricted CMV epitopes, recently identified HLA-C-restricted CMV epitopes were also used. From public TCR beta signatures came an indication of both CMV infection and matching HLA type.

CDR1 SGHNT and CDR2 YYREEE come from the germline V gene (reference sequence). This CDR3 region has 15 residues. V was pared by 0 bases and J by 3 bases, with 10 bases between. Concerning this clonotype: Antigen specificity is unknown.

Study-wide points: Predominance within the ex vivo response was attributable to HLA-C-restricted CMV-specific TCR beta clonotypes. The cumulative frequency of public TCR beta families distinguished individuals who carried CMV together with the relevant HLA.

TCRdb called the reads again in MiXCR, with one record for every CDR3 protein. The table lists about 740,000 distinct CDR3 sequences, about 30% of them singletons. The chain has TRBV5-4 and TRBJ2-1; tentative D call: TRBD1 (5 bases). The clonotype was recovered from a human donor in good health (CMV status not recorded). Some clones in this sample may be carry-over from other donors' samples. The source was cultured PBMCs, collected from culture after CMV antigen stimulation. The CDR3 DNA follows: TGTGCCAGCAGCTTGGATAAGGGGAACTACAATGAGCAGTTCTTC. Residues: CASSLDKGNYNEQFF.